Below, one T cell receptor beta chain is given with its context. The antigen is not known. These data belong to a study of T-cell memory formation after mild COVID-19. Whole-study findings and limits: Clones contracting over day 15 to 85 were CD4/CD8 balanced, with later expanders leaning CD4+. A second wave of clones peaked on day 37, and their SARS-CoV-2 specificity went unconfirmed.

5'RACE, which relied on constant-segment primers, yielded TCR alpha and TCR beta cDNA libraries carrying sample barcodes and UMIs. A single record per CDR3 protein comes from TCRdb applying MiXCR to the 5' RACE reads. Of more than 85,000 distinct CDR3 sequences listed, over 8.5% were seen once; the top ten hold approximately 40%. Per germline, CDR1 SQVTM and CDR2 ANQGSEA. There are 12 residues in the CDR3. V usage is TRBV29-1 and J usage is TRBJ2-7; TRBD1 is a possible D gene (5 bases). Gene TRBJ2-5 matches the end of the DNA better, so the J call may be wrong. Sequencing input: PBMCs or a T cell subset sorted from them (not recorded which). This receptor was taken from a young man who had mild COVID-19 (a few samples of this study predate the infection). Cell type and time point are not known. CDR3 region: CSVAGPQETQYF. The CDR3, as DNA: TGCAGCGTGGCAGGGCCTCAAGAGACCCAGTACTTC.